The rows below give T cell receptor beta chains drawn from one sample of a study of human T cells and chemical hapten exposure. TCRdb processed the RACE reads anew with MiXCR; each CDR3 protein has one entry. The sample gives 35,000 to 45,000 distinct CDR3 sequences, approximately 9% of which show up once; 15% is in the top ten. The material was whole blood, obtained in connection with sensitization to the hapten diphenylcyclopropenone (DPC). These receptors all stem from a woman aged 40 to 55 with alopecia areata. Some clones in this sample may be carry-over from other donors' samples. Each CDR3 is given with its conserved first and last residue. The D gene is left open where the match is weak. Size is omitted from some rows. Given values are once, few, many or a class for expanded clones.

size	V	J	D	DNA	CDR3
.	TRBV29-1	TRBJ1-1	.	TGCTGCGGACAGAACACTGAAGCTTTCTTT	CCGQNTEAFF
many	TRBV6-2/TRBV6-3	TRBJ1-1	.	TGTGCCAGCAGTCGCAGGGGTCTTAACACTGAAGCTTTCTTT	CASSRRGLNTEAFF
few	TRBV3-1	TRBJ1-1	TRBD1	TGTGCCAGCAGCCTTCGGACAGGGGGCTGGACTGAAGCTTTCTTT	CASSLRTGGWTEAFF
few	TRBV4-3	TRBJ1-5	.	TGCGCCAGCAGCCAAGTTTGGGGGGATAATCAGCCCCAGCATTTT	CASSQVWGDNQPQHF
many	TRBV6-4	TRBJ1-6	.	TGTGCCAGCAGTGTTGACAGCAATTCACCCCTCCACTTT	CASSVDSNSPLHF
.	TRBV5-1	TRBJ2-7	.	TGCGCCAGCAGCTTCGCAGGGCAAGGGAGCTCCTACGAGCAGTACTTC	CASSFAGQGSSYEQYF
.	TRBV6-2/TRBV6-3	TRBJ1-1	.	TGTGCCAGCAGGGGGACTGAAGCTTTCTTT	CASRGTEAFF
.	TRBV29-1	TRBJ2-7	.	TGCAGCGTTGGAGGCAACTACGAGCAGTACTTC	CSVGGNYEQYF
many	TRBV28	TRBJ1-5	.	TGTGCCAGCAACGCGGCTGCTTCCGGCAATCAGCCCCAGCATTTT	CASNAAASGNQPQHF
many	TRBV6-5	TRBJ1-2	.	TGTGCCAGCAGTCTTACAGGGAGTCGGTATGGCTACACCTTC	CASSLTGSRYGYTF
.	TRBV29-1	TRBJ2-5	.	TGCAGCGTTGACGCAGAGACCCAGTACTTC	CSVDAETQYF
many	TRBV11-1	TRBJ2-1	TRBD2	TGTGCCAGCAGCTCAAAAATAGCGGGGGGATTTAATGAGCAGTTCTTC	CASSSKIAGGFNEQFF
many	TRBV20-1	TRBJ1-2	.	TGCAGTGCTAGAGTGGCAGAACGCTATGGCTACACCTTC	CSARVAERYGYTF
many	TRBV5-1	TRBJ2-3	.	TGCGCCAGCAGCTCTAGCTCAAGCACAGATACGCAGTATTTT	CASSSSSSTDTQYF
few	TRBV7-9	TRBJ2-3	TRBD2	TGTGCCAGCAGCTTAAAGGAGGGACCGCTAGCGGGGGAACGAGATACGCAGTATTTT	CASSLKEGPLAGERDTQYF
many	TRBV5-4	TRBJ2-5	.	TGTGCCAGCAGCCGCCGGTCAGGGGCAGAGACCCAGTACTTC	CASSRRSGAETQYF
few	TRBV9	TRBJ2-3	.	TGTGCCAGCAGCGCGCGTAGCAGCACAGATACGCAGTATTTT	CASSARSSTDTQYF
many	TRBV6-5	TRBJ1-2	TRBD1	TGTGCCAGCAGTCCAAGGGACAGGGAAGCTGGCTACACCTTC	CASSPRDREAGYTF
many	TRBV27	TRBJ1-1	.	TGTGCCAGCAGTCCATACGAGACCTTGAACACTGAAGCTTTCTTT	CASSPYETLNTEAFF
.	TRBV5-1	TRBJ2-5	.	TGCGCCAGCAGCGGAACAGGGAACCCCATCCAAGAGACCCAGTACTTC	CASSGTGNPIQETQYF
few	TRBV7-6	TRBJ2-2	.	TGTGCCAGCAGCTTAGAAGGCTATACCGGGGAGCTGTTTTTT	CASSLEGYTGELFF
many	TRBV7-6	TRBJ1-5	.	TGTGCCAGCAGCCGAGAGCCCTTCAGGGCCAATCAGCCCCAGCATTTT	CASSREPFRANQPQHF
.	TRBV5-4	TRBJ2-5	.	TGTGCCAGCAGCACGGACAGTAGAGCAGAGACCCAGTACTTC	CASSTDSRAETQYF
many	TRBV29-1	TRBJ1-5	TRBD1	TGCAGCGTTTCAGGGGGCGACGGTCAGCCCCAGCATTTT	CSVSGGDGQPQHF
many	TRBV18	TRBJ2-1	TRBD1	TGTGCCAGCTCACCACCGACAGGGTTGTTGAATGAGCAGTTCTTC	CASSPPTGLLNEQFF
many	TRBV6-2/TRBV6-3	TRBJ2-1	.	TGTGCCAGCATTTACGAGGCGACTCAGCCGATGTTCTTC	CASIYEATQPMFF
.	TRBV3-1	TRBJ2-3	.	TGTGCCAGCAGCCCGGAGGACGGCGGGACCAGCACAGATACGCAGTATTTT	CASSPEDGGTSTDTQYF
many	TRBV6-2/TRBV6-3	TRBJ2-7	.	TGTGCCAGCAGGCCCCCGGGTTACGAGCAGTACTTC	CASRPPGYEQYF
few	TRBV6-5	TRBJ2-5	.	TGTGCCAGCAGTTACCGGGAGGGGGCAGGGGAGACCCAGTACTTC	CASSYREGAGETQYF
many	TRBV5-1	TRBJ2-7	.	TGCGCCAGCAGCTCCCGGGACACCCAATCCTACGAGCAGTACTTC	CASSSRDTQSYEQYF